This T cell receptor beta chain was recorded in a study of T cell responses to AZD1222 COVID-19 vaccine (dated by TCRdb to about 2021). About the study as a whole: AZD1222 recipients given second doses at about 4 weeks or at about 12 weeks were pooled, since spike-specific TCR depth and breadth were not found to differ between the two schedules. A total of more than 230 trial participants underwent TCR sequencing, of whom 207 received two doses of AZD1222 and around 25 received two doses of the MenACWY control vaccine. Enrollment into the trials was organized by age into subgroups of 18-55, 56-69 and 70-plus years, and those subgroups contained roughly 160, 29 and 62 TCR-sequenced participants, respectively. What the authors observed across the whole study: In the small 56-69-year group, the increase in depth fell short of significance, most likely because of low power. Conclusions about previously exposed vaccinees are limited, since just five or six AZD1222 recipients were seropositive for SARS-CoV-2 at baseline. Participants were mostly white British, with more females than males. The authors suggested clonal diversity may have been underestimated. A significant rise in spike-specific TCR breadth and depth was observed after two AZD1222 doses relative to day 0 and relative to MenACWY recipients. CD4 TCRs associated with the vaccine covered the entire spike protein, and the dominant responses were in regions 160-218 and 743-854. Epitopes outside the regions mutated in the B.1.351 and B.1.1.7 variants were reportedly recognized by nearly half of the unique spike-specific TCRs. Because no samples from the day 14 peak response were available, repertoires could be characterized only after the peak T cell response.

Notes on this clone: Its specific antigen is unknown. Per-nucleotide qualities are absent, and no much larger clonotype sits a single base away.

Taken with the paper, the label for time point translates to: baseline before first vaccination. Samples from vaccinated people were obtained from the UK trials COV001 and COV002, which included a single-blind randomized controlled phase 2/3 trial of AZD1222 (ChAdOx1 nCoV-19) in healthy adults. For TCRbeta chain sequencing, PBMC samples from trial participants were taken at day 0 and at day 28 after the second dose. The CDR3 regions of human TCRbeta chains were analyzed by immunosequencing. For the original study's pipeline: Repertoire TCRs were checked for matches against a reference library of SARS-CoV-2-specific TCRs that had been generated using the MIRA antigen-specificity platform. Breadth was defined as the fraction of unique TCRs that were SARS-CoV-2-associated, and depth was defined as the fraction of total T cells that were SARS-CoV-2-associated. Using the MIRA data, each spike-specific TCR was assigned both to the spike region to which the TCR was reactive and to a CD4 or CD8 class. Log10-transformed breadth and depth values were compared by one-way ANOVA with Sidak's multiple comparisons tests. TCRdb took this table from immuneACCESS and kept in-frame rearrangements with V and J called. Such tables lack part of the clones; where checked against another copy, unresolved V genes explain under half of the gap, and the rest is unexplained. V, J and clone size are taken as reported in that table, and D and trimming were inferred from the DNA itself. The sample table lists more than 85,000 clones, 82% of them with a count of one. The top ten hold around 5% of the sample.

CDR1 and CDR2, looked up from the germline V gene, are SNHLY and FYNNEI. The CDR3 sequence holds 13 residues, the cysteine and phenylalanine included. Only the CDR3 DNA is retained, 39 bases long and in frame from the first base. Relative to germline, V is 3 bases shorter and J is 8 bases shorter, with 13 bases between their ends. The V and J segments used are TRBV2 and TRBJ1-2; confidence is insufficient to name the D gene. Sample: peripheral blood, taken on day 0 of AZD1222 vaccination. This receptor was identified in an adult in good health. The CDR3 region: CASSEAFNLGYTF. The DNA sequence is TGTGCCAGCAGTGAGGCCTTCAACCTCGGCTACACCTTC. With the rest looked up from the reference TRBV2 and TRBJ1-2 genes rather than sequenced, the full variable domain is EPEVTQTPSHQVTQMGQEVILRCVPISNHLYFYWYRQILGQKVEFLVSFYNNEISEKSEIFDDQFSVERPDGSNFTLKIRSTKLEDSAMYFCASSEAFNLGYTFGSGTRLTVV.